What follows is one TCR beta chain and its context. What it binds is unknown. Sorting defined naive CD4+ as CD4+CD8-CD45RO-CD45RA+ and naive CD8+ as CD8+CD4-CD45RA+CD27bright. The entry originates in a study of healthy donors' naive CD4 and CD8 T cells. General observations from the study: Around 14% of CD4/CD8 propensity variance appeared explained by V, J and CDR3 charge. Most V and J genes were reportedly biased between naive CD4+ and CD8+ cells.

Each TCR library used around 540 ng of total RNA and a linear amplification protocol. MiXCR, applied by TCRdb to the reads, yields one record per CDR3 protein. The sample records some 190,000 distinct CDR3 sequences, 65% to 80% being singletons. This CDR3 comprises 15 residues. Germline V gene data show CDR1 as SQVTM and CDR2 as ANQGSEA. V dropped 2 bases and J dropped 6; count of bases not matched to a gene: 7. V is TRBV29-1 and J is TRBJ2-3; 11 bases line up with TRBD2. The sample was naive CD4+ and CD8+ T cells sorted from blood, pooled from several donors. The sequence was obtained from a pool of human donors in good health; the sample pools cells from several healthy donors. The CDR3 spells CSVELAGGPEDTQYF. The CDR3 nucleotides are TGCAGCGTTGAACTAGCGGGAGGCCCCGAGGATACGCAGTATTTT.